The sample holds many counts of the clone carrying this T cell receptor beta chain. Its antigen is unidentified. This specimen belongs to a study of post-analysis software for immune sequencing data. For the study at large: Recorded subtypes: relapsing-remitting, secondary progressive, progressive-relapsing; some patients unannotated.

Findings of the study overall: Multiple sclerosis patients had significantly lower normalized Chao1 diversity than controls. Co-batched samples clustered tightly together by F measure. Elevated frequency relative to controls characterized roughly 5 TRBV segments in patients, TRBV5-6, TRBV5-1 and TRBV20-1 among them.

Carried by the TCR beta cDNA libraries were unique molecular identifiers. The T cell input of about 0.85 to 10 million gave a few hundred thousand cDNA molecules. TCRdb fed the PCR reads into MiXCR, producing one record per CDR3 protein. The sample lists 170,000 or so distinct CDR3 sequences; 30% were seen once. V was shortened by 5 bases and J by 0 bases, with 13 bases between the two germline ends. Germline CDR1 is SEHNR and CDR2 is FQNEAQ (reference sequence). The CDR3 totals 15 residues. The chain combines TRBV7-9 with TRBJ1-2; no clear D gene. Sequencing used blood. This clonotype originated in a girl aged 10-17 years with multiple sclerosis. The CDR3 reads CASSTPAGSNYGYTF. The CDR3 DNA follows: TGTGCCAGCAGCACCCCGGCCGGCTCTAACTATGGCTACACCTTC. Supplemented by reference TRBV7-9 and TRBJ1-2, the full variable domain reads DTGVSQNPRHKITKRGQNVTFRCDPISEHNRLYWYRQTLGQGPEFLTYFQNEAQLEKSRLLSDRFSAERPKGSFSTLEIQRTEQGDSAMYLCASSTPAGSNYGYTFGSGTRLTVV.